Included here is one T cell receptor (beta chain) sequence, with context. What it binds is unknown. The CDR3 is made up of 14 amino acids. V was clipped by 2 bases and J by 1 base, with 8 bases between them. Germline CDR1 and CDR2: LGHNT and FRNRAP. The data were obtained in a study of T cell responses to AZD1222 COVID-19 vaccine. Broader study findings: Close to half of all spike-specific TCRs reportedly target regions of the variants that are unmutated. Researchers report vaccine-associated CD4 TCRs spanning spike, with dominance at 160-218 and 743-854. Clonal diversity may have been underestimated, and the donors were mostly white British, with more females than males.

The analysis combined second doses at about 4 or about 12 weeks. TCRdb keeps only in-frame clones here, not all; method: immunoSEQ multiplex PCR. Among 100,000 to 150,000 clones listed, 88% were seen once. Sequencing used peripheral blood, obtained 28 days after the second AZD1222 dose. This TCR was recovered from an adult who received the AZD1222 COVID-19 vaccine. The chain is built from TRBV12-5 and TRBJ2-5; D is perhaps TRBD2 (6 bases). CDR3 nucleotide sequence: TGTGCTAGTGGTTTGCATAGCGGCCAAGAGACCCAGTACTTC. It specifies CASGLHSGQETQYF.